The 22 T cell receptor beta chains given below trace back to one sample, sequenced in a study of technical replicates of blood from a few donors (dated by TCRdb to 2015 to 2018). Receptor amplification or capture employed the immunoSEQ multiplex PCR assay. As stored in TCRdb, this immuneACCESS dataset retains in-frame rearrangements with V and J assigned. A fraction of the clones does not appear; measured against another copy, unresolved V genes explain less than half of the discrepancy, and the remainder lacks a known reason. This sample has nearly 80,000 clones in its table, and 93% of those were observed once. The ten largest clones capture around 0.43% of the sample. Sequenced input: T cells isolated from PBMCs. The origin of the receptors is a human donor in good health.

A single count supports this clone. CDR3 DNA sequence: TGTGCCAGTAGTATCTTGACCGACATAAAGAACACTGAAGCTTTCTTT. Translating gives CASSILTDIKNTEAFF. The rearrangement joins TRBV19 to TRBJ1-1; D gene uncertain. Germline assignment: CDR1 LNHDA and CDR2 SQIVND (reference sequence). The length of the CDR3 is 16 residues. V dropped 3 bases and J dropped 1 base, with 15 bases sitting between them.

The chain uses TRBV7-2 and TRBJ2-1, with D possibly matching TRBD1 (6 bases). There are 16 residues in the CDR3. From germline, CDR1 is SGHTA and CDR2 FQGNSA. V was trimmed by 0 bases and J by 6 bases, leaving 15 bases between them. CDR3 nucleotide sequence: TGTGCCAGCAGCTTAGCGGGGGCCGTGACCTCCAATGAGCAGTTCTTC. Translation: CASSLAGAVTSNEQFF.

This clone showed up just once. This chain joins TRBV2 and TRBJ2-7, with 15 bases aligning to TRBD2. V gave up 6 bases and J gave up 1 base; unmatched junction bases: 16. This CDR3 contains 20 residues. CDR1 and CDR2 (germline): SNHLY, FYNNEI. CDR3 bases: TGTGCCAGCAGGTCTGGGACTAGCGGGAGGAGTATCTTGGGGTCCTACGAGCAGTACTTC. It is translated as CASRSGTSGRSILGSYEQYF.

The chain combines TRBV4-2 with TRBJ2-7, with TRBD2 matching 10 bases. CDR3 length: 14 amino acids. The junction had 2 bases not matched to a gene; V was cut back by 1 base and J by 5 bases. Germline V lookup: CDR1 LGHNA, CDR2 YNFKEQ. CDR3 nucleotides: TGTGCCAGCAGCCAAGCAACTAGCGGGAACGAGCAGTACTTC. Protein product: CASSQATSGNEQYF.

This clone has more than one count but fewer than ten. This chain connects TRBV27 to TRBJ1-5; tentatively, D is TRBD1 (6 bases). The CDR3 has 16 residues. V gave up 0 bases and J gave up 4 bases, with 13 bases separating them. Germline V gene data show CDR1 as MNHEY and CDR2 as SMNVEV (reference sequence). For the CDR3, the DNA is TGTGCCAGCAGTTTATCGCCAACAGGGATAAATCAGCCCCAGCATTTT. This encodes CASSLSPTGINQPQHF.

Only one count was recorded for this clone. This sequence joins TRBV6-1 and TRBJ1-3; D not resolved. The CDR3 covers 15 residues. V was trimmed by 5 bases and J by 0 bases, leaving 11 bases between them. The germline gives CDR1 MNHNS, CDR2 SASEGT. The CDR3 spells CASSLLGYSGNTIYF. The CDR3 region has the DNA TGTGCCAGCAGTTTACTAGGATACTCTGGAAACACCATATATTTT.

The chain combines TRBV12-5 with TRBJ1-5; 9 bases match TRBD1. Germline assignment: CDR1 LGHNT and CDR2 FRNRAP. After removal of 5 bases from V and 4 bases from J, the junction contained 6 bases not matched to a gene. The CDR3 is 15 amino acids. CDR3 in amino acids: CASGTDRGTNQPQHF. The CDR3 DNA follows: TGTGCTAGTGGTACGGACAGGGGCACGAATCAGCCCCAGCATTTT.

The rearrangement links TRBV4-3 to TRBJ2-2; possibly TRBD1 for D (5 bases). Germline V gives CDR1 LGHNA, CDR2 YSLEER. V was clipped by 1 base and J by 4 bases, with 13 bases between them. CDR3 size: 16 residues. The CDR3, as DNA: TGCGCCAGCAGCCAAGGGACCAGGGTCCTCACCGGGGAGCTGTTTTTT. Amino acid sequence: CASSQGTRVLTGELFF.

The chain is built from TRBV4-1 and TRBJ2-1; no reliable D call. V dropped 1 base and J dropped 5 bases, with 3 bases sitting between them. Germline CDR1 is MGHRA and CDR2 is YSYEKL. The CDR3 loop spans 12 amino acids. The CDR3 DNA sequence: TGCGCCAGCAGCCAAGTAAACAATGAGCAGTTCTTC. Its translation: CASSQVNNEQFF.

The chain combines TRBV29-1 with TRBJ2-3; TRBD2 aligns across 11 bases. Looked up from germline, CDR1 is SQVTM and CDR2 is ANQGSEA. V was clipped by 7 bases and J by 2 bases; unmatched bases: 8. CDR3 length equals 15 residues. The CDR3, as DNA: TGCAGCGCCTTGCCGACTAGCGGGGACACAGATACGCAGTATTTT. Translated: CSALPTSGDTDTQYF.

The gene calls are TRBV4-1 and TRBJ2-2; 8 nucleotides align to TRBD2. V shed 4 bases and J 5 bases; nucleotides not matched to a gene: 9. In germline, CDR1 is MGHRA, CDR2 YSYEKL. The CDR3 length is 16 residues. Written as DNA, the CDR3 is TGCGCCAGCAGCCCAACGGGAGGGGTGATAACCGGGGAGCTGTTTTTT. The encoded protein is CASSPTGGVITGELFF.

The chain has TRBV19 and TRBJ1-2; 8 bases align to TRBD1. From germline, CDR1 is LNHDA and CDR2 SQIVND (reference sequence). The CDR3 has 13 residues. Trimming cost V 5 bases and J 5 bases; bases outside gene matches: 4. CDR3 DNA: TGTGCCAGTAGTGAAAACAGGGGGTATGGCTACACCTTC. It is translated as CASSENRGYGYTF.

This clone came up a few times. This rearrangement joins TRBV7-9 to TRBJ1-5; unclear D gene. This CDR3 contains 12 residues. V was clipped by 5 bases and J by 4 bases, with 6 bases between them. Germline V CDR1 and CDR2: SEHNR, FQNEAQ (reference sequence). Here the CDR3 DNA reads TGTGCCAGCAGCCCGACTAATCAGCCCCAGCATTTT. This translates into CASSPTNQPQHF.

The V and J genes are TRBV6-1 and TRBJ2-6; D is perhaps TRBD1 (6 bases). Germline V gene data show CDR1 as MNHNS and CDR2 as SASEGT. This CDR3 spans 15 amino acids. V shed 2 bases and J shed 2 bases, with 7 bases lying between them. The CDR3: CASSETGTGANVLTF. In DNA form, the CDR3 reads TGTGCCAGCAGTGAAACAGGGACTGGGGCCAACGTCCTGACTTTC.

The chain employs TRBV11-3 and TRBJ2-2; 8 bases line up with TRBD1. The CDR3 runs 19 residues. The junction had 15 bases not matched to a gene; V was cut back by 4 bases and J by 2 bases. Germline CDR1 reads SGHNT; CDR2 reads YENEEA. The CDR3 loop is CASSSWEKGTGANTGELFF. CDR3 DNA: TGTGCCAGCAGCTCCTGGGAGAAAGGGACAGGTGCCAACACCGGGGAGCTGTTTTTT.

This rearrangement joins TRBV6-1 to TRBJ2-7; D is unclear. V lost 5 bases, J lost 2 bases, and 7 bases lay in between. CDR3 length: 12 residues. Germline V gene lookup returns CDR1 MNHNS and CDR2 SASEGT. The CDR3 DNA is TGTGCCAGCAGTATCACAGCCTACGAGCAGTACTTC. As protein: CASSITAYEQYF.

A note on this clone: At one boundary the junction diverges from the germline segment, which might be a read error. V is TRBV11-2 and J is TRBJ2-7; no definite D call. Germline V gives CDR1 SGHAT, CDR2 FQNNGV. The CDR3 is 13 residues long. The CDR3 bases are TGTGCCAGCAGCCCGGGTAGCTCCCACGAGCAGTACTTC. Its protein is CASSPGSSHEQYF.

Here the CDR3 DNA reads TGTGCCAGCAGTGACTATGGACAGATCGATGGCTACACCTTC. Translation: CASSDYGQIDGYTF. The chain combines TRBV2 with TRBJ1-2; D possibly corresponds to TRBD1 (6 bases). Trimming left V 3 bases short and J 6 bases short, with 14 bases between. The CDR3 extends over 14 amino acids. Germline CDR1 SNHLY, CDR2 FYNNEI.

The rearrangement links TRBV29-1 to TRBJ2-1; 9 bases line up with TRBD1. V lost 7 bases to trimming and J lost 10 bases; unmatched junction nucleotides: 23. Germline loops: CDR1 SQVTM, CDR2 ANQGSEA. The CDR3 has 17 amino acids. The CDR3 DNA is TGCAGCGCTCGGGACAGGGACCACTTTTTTAAGGGTAGGGAGCAGTTCTTC. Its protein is CSARDRDHFFKGREQFF.

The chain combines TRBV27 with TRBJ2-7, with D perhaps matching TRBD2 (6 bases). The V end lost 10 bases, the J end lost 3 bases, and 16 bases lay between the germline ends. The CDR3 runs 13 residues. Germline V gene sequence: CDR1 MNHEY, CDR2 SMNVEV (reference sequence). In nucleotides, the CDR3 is TGTGCCACTCGGAGGGGCTTTGACTACGAGCAGTACTTC. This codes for CATRRGFDYEQYF.

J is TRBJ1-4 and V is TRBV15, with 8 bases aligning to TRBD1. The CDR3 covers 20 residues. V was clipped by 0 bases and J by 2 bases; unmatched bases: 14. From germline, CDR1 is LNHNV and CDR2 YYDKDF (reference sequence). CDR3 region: CATSRDLWTGSPSTNEKLFF. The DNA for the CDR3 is TGTGCCACCAGCAGAGATCTGTGGACAGGGTCCCCTTCCACTAATGAAAAACTGTTTTTT.

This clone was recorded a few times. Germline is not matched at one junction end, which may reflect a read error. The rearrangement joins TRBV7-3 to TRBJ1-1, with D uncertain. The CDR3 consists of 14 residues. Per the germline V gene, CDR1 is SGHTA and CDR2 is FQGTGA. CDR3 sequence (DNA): TGTGCCAGCAGCTTAGCTTTTGGTAACAGTGAAGCTTTCTTT. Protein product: CASSLAFGNSEAFF.